This T cell receptor beta chain came from a study of CD8+ T cells in alopecia areata. For the study at large: Treated patients took oral tofacitinib at 5 to 10 mg twice daily. Study-wide results and limits: Association of baseline CD8+ expansion with response is uncertain owing to one nonresponder. In lesional scalp, particularly from alopecia totalis/universalis, clonality was higher than in normal scalp.

Treatment defined: oral pan-JAK inhibitor, 5-10 mg twice daily. Both peripheral blood and punch biopsies of lesional scalp skin were obtained from patients who had alopecia areata. cDNA serving as the sequencing template came from extracted, reverse transcribed RNA. TCRdb's table, derived via immunoSEQ multiplex PCR, lists solely in-frame clones and lacks some. The sample shows roughly 100,000 clones, around 60% of them seen only once. The CDR3 spans 16 residues. CDR1 LGHNA and CDR2 YSLEER come from the germline V gene. Trimming took off 0 bases at V and 4 bases at J, with 15 bases between the two ends. This clone was recorded only once. The antigen remains unidentified.

The sequencing here drew on CD8+ T cells sorted from blood, taken at week 4, from a patient treated with tofacitinib. The clonotype comes from a human donor with alopecia areata. The V gene is TRBV4-3, the J gene TRBJ2-5, with D possibly matching TRBD2 (7 bases). This CDR3 is CASSQEIRGARETQYF. DNA of the CDR3: TGCGCCAGCAGCCAAGAAATTCGGGGGGCAAGAGAGACCCAGTACTTC.